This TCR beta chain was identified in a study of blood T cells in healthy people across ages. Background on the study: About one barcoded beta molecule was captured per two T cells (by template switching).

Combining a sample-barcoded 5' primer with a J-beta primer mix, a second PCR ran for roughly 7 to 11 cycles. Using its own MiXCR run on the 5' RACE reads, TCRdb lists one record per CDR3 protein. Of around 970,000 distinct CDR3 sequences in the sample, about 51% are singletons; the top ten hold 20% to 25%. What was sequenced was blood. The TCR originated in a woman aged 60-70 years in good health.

The CDR3 here is CASSHRNLDSTDTQYF. Written as DNA, the CDR3 is TGTGCCAGCAGCCACCGAAACCTAGATAGCACAGATACGCAGTATTTT. The chain uses TRBV7-9 and TRBJ2-3, with D uncertain. Germline CDR1 is SEHNR and CDR2 is FQNEAQ (reference sequence). The CDR3 consists of 16 residues. V gave up 5 bases and J gave up 0 bases, with 15 bases separating them.